The T cell receptor beta chain under discussion was sequenced for a study of lymphopenia after photon versus proton radiotherapy. Overall study results and limits: Relative stability marked proton patients; photon patients lost diversity and naive cells.

Assay used: immunoSEQ multiplex PCR; TCRdb lists only in-frame clones, some missing. The table includes tens of thousands of clones, 75% to 90% detected once. In the case of this clone: What it binds is unknown.

With 0 bases clipped from V and 3 bases from J, the junction kept 3 bases outside the gene matches. The length of the CDR3 is 16 residues. Germline V lookup: CDR1 MNHNY, CDR2 SVGAGI (reference sequence). Sequenced here: peripheral blood, sampled from a patient treated with proton-based radiotherapy. The clonotype comes from a man at least 80 years old with esophageal cancer. J is TRBJ2-2 and V is TRBV6-6, with 8 positions matching TRBD2. CDR3 in amino acids: CASSYSTSADTGELFF. In DNA form, the CDR3 reads TGTGCCAGCAGTTACTCGACTAGCGCGGACACCGGGGAGCTGTTTTTT.